A selection of T cell receptor beta chains follows, all from one sample in a study of cytomegalovirus exposure and HLA in healthy donors. Generated by immunoSEQ multiplex PCR, the TCRdb table keeps only in-frame clones and is missing some. The sample holds roughly 200,000 clones, roughly 78% seen once. The material sequenced was PBMCs. The receptors derive from a woman between 40 and 50 years old in good health and CMV-seronegative. Both conserved end residues are part of each CDR3. D genes are given only for firm matches. Clone size is given for some rows only: seen once, a few or many times, or a class if the clone is expanded.

J | V | size | D | CDR3 | DNA
TRBJ1-4 | TRBV29-1 | . | TRBD1 | CSVRETGAKGEKLFF | TGCAGCGTGAGAGAGACAGGGGCCAAAGGAGAAAAACTGTTTTTT
TRBJ2-7 | TRBV5-4 | once | . | CASSPGIPSSYEQYF | TGTGCCAGCAGCCCCGGGATCCCGAGCTCCTACGAGCAGTACTTC
TRBJ1-1 | TRBV11-2 | . | TRBD1 | CASSPRTGSSTEAFF | TGTGCCAGCAGCCCGAGGACAGGGTCGAGCACTGAAGCTTTCTTT
TRBJ2-7 | TRBV19 | . | TRBD2 | CASSIQLAGGHEQYF | TGTGCCAGTAGTATACAACTAGCGGGAGGTCACGAGCAGTACTTC
TRBJ2-1 | TRBV5-6 | . | TRBD2 | CASSPGSGDEQFF | TGTGCCAGCAGCCCCGGCAGCGGGGATGAGCAGTTCTTC
TRBJ2-5 | TRBV7-9 | . | . | CASSLRSGETQYF | TGTGCCAGCAGCCTCCGGTCCGGGGAGACCCAGTACTTC
TRBJ2-6 | TRBV9 | few | . | CASSGAARVVENGANVLTF | TGTGCCAGCAGCGGTGCCGCCAGGGTGGTAGAGAATGGGGCCAACGTCCTGACTTTC
TRBJ2-6 | TRBV4-1 | . | TRBD1 | CASSSLRTGSSGANVLTF | TGCGCCAGCAGCTCCCTTCGGACAGGGAGCTCTGGGGCCAACGTCCTGACTTTC
TRBJ2-3 | TRBV5-4 | . | . | CASSLYRAGTDTQYF | TGTGCCAGCAGTTTATACAGGGCAGGCACAGATACGCAGTATTTT
TRBJ2-5 | TRBV5-6 | few | TRBD2 | CASSLWAGVQETQYF | TGTGCCAGCAGCTTGTGGGCGGGAGTCCAAGAGACCCAGTACTTC
TRBJ2-1 | TRBV5-1 | . | . | CASSLVSEGEQFF | TGCGCCAGCAGCTTGGTTTCGGAGGGTGAGCAGTTCTTC
TRBJ2-7 | TRBV5-1 | . | TRBD2 | CASSLGRQGRTSGVYEQYF | TGCGCCAGCAGCTTGGGCCGACAGGGCAGGACTAGCGGGGTGTACGAGCAGTACTTC
TRBJ1-1 | TRBV6-1 | . | . | CASSERGSFTEAFF | TGTGCCAGCAGTGAAAGGGGGAGTTTTACTGAAGCTTTCTTT
TRBJ2-2 | TRBV28 | . | TRBD1 | CASSLGTGGPNTGELFF | TGTGCCAGCAGTTTGGGGACAGGGGGCCCGAACACCGGGGAGCTGTTTTTT
TRBJ1-2 | TRBV4-3 | . | . | CASSQFREITNYGYTF | TGCGCCAGCAGCCAATTTCGGGAGATAACTAACTATGGCTACACCTTC
TRBJ1-1 | TRBV19 | . | . | CASSTLLNTEAFF | TGTGCCAGTAGTACTTTGTTGAACACTGAAGCTTTCTTT
TRBJ1-2 | TRBV9 | . | . | CASSVSAELYGYTF | TGTGCCAGCAGCGTCAGCGCAGAACTATATGGCTACACCTTC
TRBJ1-2 | TRBV5-4 | . | . | CASSLKIGGHYTF | TGTGCCAGCAGTCTTAAGATTGGGGGACACTACACCTTC
TRBJ2-5 | TRBV9 | . | TRBD2 | CASSVGGRTDVDQETQYF | TGTGCCAGCAGCGTTGGCGGGAGGACAGATGTGGACCAAGAGACCCAGTACTTC
TRBJ2-7 | TRBV6-1 | . | . | CASSEQYEQYF | TGTGCCAGCAGTGAGCAGTACGAGCAGTACTTC
TRBJ2-3 | TRBV10-2 | . | . | CASRARNTDTQYF | TGCGCCAGCAGAGCGAGGAACACAGATACGCAGTATTTT
TRBJ2-7 | TRBV21-1 | . | . | CASSLGEGRRSSYEQYF | TGTGCCAGCAGCCTGGGGGAGGGGAGGAGAAGCTCCTACGAGCAGTACTTC
TRBJ2-1 | TRBV4-1 | few | . | CASSQTRVGEQFF | TGCGCCAGCAGCCAGACCCGTGTCGGGGAGCAGTTCTTC
TRBJ1-6 | TRBV9 | once | TRBD1 | CASSDGQGGNNSPLHF | TGTGCCAGCAGCGATGGACAGGGCGGGAATAATTCACCCCTCCACTTT
TRBJ2-7 | TRBV4-1 | few | . | CASSQQGLTKQYF | TGCGCCAGCAGCCAACAGGGGCTTACCAAGCAGTACTTC
TRBJ2-7 | TRBV7-8 | once | . | CASSTGVYEQYF | TGTGCCAGCAGCACCGGAGTCTACGAGCAGTACTTC
TRBJ1-5 | TRBV27 | . | TRBD1 | CASRGGGGQPQHF | TGTGCCAGCAGAGGAGGGGGCGGGCAGCCCCAGCATTTT
TRBJ2-2 | TRBV27 | . | TRBD2 | CASSLLGSGSAGELFF | TGTGCCAGCAGCTTACTGGGTAGCGGGAGTGCCGGGGAGCTGTTTTTT
TRBJ2-5 | TRBV4-1 | . | . | CASSQEPTTGTQYF | TGCGCCAGCAGCCAAGAACCCACAACGGGGACCCAGTACTTC
TRBJ2-1 | TRBV4-1 | . | . | CASSHPADSGTNEQFF | TGCGCCAGCAGCCACCCGGCGGATAGCGGAACCAATGAGCAGTTCTTC
TRBJ1-2 | TRBV5-6 | . | . | CASSADLRAGDYGYTF | TGTGCCAGCAGCGCCGACCTCAGGGCGGGGGACTATGGCTACACCTTC
TRBJ2-7 | TRBV28 | . | TRBD1 | CASSSSGTGGYEQYF | TGTGCCAGCAGTTCTTCTGGGACAGGGGGCTACGAGCAGTACTTC
TRBJ2-7 | TRBV7-2 | . | . | CASSHSAGRDEQYF | TGTGCCAGCAGCCACTCGGCGGGACGCGACGAGCAGTACTTC
TRBJ2-2 | TRBV9 | . | TRBD2 | CASSVERGGTGELFF | TGTGCCAGCAGCGTAGAGCGGGGGGGCACCGGGGAGCTGTTTTTT
TRBJ2-1 | TRBV30 | . | TRBD2 | CACDGTSAYNEQFF | TGTGCCTGTGATGGGACTAGTGCCTACAATGAGCAGTTCTTC
TRBJ1-6 | TRBV6-1 | . | TRBD1 | CASSESGLTGVHNSPLHF | TGTGCCAGCAGTGAATCAGGGTTGACAGGGGTCCATAATTCACCCCTCCACTTT
TRBJ2-7 | TRBV27 | . | TRBD2 | CASSPTSGSLVTAEQYF | TGTGCCAGCAGTCCGACTAGCGGGAGCCTGGTCACGGCCGAGCAGTACTTC
TRBJ2-7 | TRBV20-1 | . | . | CSARVVAEQYF | TGCAGTGCTAGAGTGGTAGCCGAGCAGTACTTC
TRBJ2-7 | TRBV30 | once | TRBD2 | CAWTTGPRRGYEQYF | TGTGCCTGGACAACCGGGCCCAGGCGGGGGTACGAGCAGTACTTC
TRBJ2-1 | TRBV9 | . | TRBD2 | CASSPPRAGAHEQFF | TGTGCCAGCAGCCCCCCAAGAGCGGGAGCCCATGAGCAGTTCTTC
TRBJ1-1 | TRBV29-1 | . | . | CSVDRGGGAFF | TGCAGCGTTGACAGGGGCGGGGGAGCTTTCTTT
TRBJ1-1 | TRBV4-3 | few | TRBD1 | CASSQNLGQSVPAFF | TGCGCCAGCAGCCAAAATCTGGGACAGTCGGTACCAGCTTTCTTT
TRBJ2-7 | TRBV4-3 | few | TRBD2 | CASSQGSSGRAFREQYF | TGCGCCAGCAGCCAAGGGTCTAGCGGGAGGGCCTTTCGCGAGCAGTACTTC
TRBJ2-7 | TRBV9 | . | . | CASSVSGMNEQYF | TGTGCCAGCAGCGTATCAGGGATGAACGAGCAGTACTTC
TRBJ1-4 | TRBV19 | . | . | CASSIGGMWGANEKLFF | TGTGCCAGTAGTATAGGAGGGATGTGGGGAGCTAATGAAAAACTGTTTTTT